This T cell receptor (beta chain) was identified during a study of PD-L1 blockade in urothelial cancer. This CDR3 region has 15 residues. CDR1 GTSNPN and CDR2 SVGIG come from the germline V gene (reference sequence). V lost 0 bases to trimming and J lost 8 bases; unmatched junction nucleotides: 8. Sequencing used immunoSEQ multiplex PCR; TCRdb keeps in-frame clones, though not all of them. The data contain roughly 32,000 clones, 70% to 90% of them seen just once; the ten biggest clones take up 6.5% to 8%. The time point here: peripheral blood 6 weeks after treatment start. This TCR was recovered from an elderly man with urothelial cancer. V is TRBV30 and J is TRBJ2-1; 9 bases agree with TRBD1. Material: PBMCs, obtained around atezolizumab (anti-PD-L1) treatment. CDR3 sequence: CAWSVGGQGRDEQFF. CDR3 sequence (DNA): TGTGCCTGGAGTGTCGGGGGACAGGGTAGGGATGAGCAGTTCTTC.